The entry below gives a single T cell receptor beta chain sequence along with its context. These data belong to a study of siplizumab effects on memory and regulatory T cells. Clones were sequenced by immunoSEQ multiplex PCR, and TCRdb holds only the in-frame ones, with some missing. The sample includes roughly 70,000 clones, just over 90% seen only once; the top ten take roughly 5.2%. The V end lost 5 bases, the J end lost 2 bases, and 12 bases lay between the germline ends. This CDR3 contains 14 residues. Germline CDR1 SGHVS, CDR2 FNYEAQ. Input material: CD8+ T cells sorted from blood. This clonotype originated in a human donor in good health. The chain employs TRBV7-6 and TRBJ2-5; the D gene is possibly TRBD2 (6 bases). The CDR3 sequence is CASSLSGTQETQYF. The CDR3 DNA sequence: TGTGCCAGCAGCCTCTCCGGGACTCAAGAGACCCAGTACTTC.